A selection of T cell receptor beta chains follows, all from one sample in a study of liver allograft versus peripheral blood T cells. TCRdb independently ran MiXCR on the reads; one entry per CDR3 protein. Seen here are 10,000 or so distinct CDR3 sequences, around 18% observed once, and the top ten hold around 1.2%. These receptors were collected from a human patient who had a liver transplant. Certain T cells may be donor cells from the graft. Each CDR3 is given with its conserved first and last residue. The order of the fields is J gene, V gene, D gene, clone size, CDR3 protein, CDR3 DNA. The D gene is left open where the match is weak. The size of a clone is reported for some rows only, either as once, few or many, or as a class for expanded clones.

J gene: TRBJ1-6
V gene: TRBV18
D gene: NA
clone size: large
CDR3 protein: CASSRNGGASHNSPLHF
CDR3 DNA: TGTGCCAGCTCACGCAATGGGGGGGCGAGTCATAATTCACCCCTACACTTT

J gene: TRBJ1-5
V gene: TRBV5-1
D gene: NA
clone size: NA
CDR3 protein: CASSPGSPGGNQPQHF
CDR3 DNA: TGCGCCAGCAGCCCCGGGTCCCCGGGAGGCAATCAGCCCCAGCATTTT

J gene: TRBJ2-2
V gene: TRBV10-3
D gene: NA
clone size: many
CDR3 protein: CATRGAGELFF
CDR3 DNA: TGTGCCACAAGAGGTGCCGGGGAGCTGTTTTTT

J gene: TRBJ1-5
V gene: TRBV29-1
D gene: NA
clone size: medium-sized
CDR3 protein: CSVVMGGSNQPQHF
CDR3 DNA: TGCAGCGTTGTAATGGGGGGGAGCAATCAGCCCCAGCATTTT

J gene: TRBJ1-1
V gene: TRBV20-1
D gene: NA
clone size: NA
CDR3 protein: CSAPDVRAGRVQEAFF
CDR3 DNA: TGCAGTGCCCCAGACGTGAGGGCCGGAAGGGTCCAAGAAGCTTTCTTT

J gene: TRBJ1-6
V gene: TRBV12-3/TRBV12-4
D gene: NA
clone size: NA
CDR3 protein: CASSLNSYNSPLHF
CDR3 DNA: TGTGCCAGCAGTCTGAACTCCTATAATTCACCCCTCCACTTT

J gene: TRBJ2-1
V gene: TRBV5-4
D gene: TRBD1
clone size: NA
CDR3 protein: CASSSGQGSYNEQFF
CDR3 DNA: TGTGCCAGCAGCTCCGGACAGGGGTCCTACAATGAGCAGTTCTTC

J gene: TRBJ2-1
V gene: TRBV30
D gene: NA
clone size: few
CDR3 protein: CAWSVVWGAHNEQFF
CDR3 DNA: TGTGCCTGGAGTGTAGTGTGGGGGGCCCACAATGAGCAGTTCTTC

J gene: TRBJ2-7
V gene: TRBV19
D gene: TRBD1
clone size: NA
CDR3 protein: CASSVGRGLGEQYF
CDR3 DNA: TGTGCCAGTAGTGTTGGCAGGGGGCTAGGTGAGCAGTACTTC

J gene: TRBJ2-7
V gene: TRBV7-2
D gene: TRBD1
clone size: medium-sized
CDR3 protein: CASSLVERTGATSRSYEQYF
CDR3 DNA: TGTGCCAGCAGCTTAGTAGAGCGGACAGGGGCTACTTCGAGGTCCTACGAGCAGTACTTC

J gene: TRBJ1-1
V gene: TRBV6-5
D gene: NA
clone size: medium-sized
CDR3 protein: CASSYGQGKGKAFF
CDR3 DNA: TGTGCCAGCAGTTACGGGCAGGGAAAGGGGAAAGCTTTCTTT

J gene: TRBJ1-1
V gene: TRBV18
D gene: NA
clone size: medium-sized
CDR3 protein: CASSLQGLVTEAFF
CDR3 DNA: TGTGCCAGCTCACTTCAGGGGTTGGTAACTGAAGCTTTCTTT

J gene: TRBJ2-2
V gene: TRBV6-1
D gene: NA
clone size: medium-sized
CDR3 protein: CASSESLARELFF
CDR3 DNA: TGTGCCAGCAGTGAATCCCTCGCCAGGGAGCTGTTTTTT

J gene: TRBJ2-7
V gene: TRBV7-9
D gene: NA
clone size: NA
CDR3 protein: CASSSLSETVSYEQYF
CDR3 DNA: TGTGCCAGCAGCTCCCTTTCCGAAACCGTCTCCTACGAGCAGTACTTC

J gene: TRBJ1-1
V gene: TRBV29-1
D gene: NA
clone size: medium-sized
CDR3 protein: CSVRGLNTEAFF
CDR3 DNA: TGCAGCGTCAGGGGCCTGAACACTGAAGCTTTCTTT

J gene: TRBJ1-5
V gene: TRBV12-5
D gene: NA
clone size: few
CDR3 protein: CASGSAAGARNQPQHF
CDR3 DNA: TGTGCTAGTGGTTCCGCCGCCGGGGCGCGCAATCAGCCCCAGCATTTT

J gene: TRBJ2-1
V gene: TRBV29-1
D gene: NA
clone size: medium-sized
CDR3 protein: CSVASSDEQFF
CDR3 DNA: TGCAGCGTTGCAAGTTCAGATGAGCAGTTCTTC

J gene: TRBJ2-3
V gene: TRBV20-1
D gene: TRBD2
clone size: once
CDR3 protein: CSTSGGSTDTQYF
CDR3 DNA: TGCAGCACGTCGGGGGGTAGCACAGATACGCAGTATTTT

J gene: TRBJ1-1
V gene: TRBV6-6
D gene: NA
clone size: medium-sized
CDR3 protein: CASTPWLAAFF
CDR3 DNA: TGTGCCAGCACCCCGTGGTTAGCAGCTTTCTTT

J gene: TRBJ2-1
V gene: TRBV24-1
D gene: TRBD1
clone size: NA
CDR3 protein: CATSDSRTGLDNEQFF
CDR3 DNA: TGTGCCACCAGTGATTCCCGGACAGGGCTAGACAATGAGCAGTTCTTC

J gene: TRBJ2-2
V gene: TRBV30
D gene: NA
clone size: many
CDR3 protein: CAWSVLGPTGELFF
CDR3 DNA: TGTGCCTGGAGTGTACTGGGTCCCACCGGCGAGCTGTTTTTT

J gene: TRBJ1-2
V gene: TRBV2
D gene: NA
clone size: NA
CDR3 protein: CASSEQSYGYTF
CDR3 DNA: TGTGCCAGCAGTGAACAGTCCTATGGCTACACCTTC

J gene: TRBJ1-1
V gene: TRBV6-5
D gene: NA
clone size: medium-sized
CDR3 protein: CASRDRGIKGAFF
CDR3 DNA: TGTGCCAGCAGGGACCGGGGTATTAAGGGAGCTTTCTTT

J gene: TRBJ2-7
V gene: TRBV28
D gene: TRBD2
clone size: few
CDR3 protein: CASSITGLAVYEQYF
CDR3 DNA: TGTGCCAGCAGTATCACAGGACTAGCGGTTTACGAGCAGTACTTC

J gene: TRBJ1-4
V gene: TRBV29-1
D gene: NA
clone size: medium-sized
CDR3 protein: CSASTGGDEKLFF
CDR3 DNA: TGCAGCGCCTCGACAGGAGGGGATGAAAAACTGTTTTTT

J gene: TRBJ1-1
V gene: TRBV6-2/TRBV6-3
D gene: NA
clone size: medium-sized
CDR3 protein: CASSYSGETEAFF
CDR3 DNA: TGTGCCAGCAGTTACTCCGGGGAAACTGAAGCTTTCTTT

J gene: TRBJ2-7
V gene: TRBV18
D gene: NA
clone size: NA
CDR3 protein: CASSPSRGDEQYF
CDR3 DNA: TGTGCCAGCTCACCATCCAGGGGAGACGAGCAGTACTTC

J gene: TRBJ2-3
V gene: TRBV18
D gene: TRBD1
clone size: medium-sized
CDR3 protein: CASSQGARTDTQYF
CDR3 DNA: TGTGCCAGCTCACAGGGGGCGAGGACAGATACGCAGTATTTT

J gene: TRBJ1-2
V gene: TRBV19
D gene: NA
clone size: NA
CDR3 protein: CASSVGKGFSYGYTF
CDR3 DNA: TGTGCCAGTAGTGTGGGCAAAGGGTTTTCCTACGGCTACACCTTC

J gene: TRBJ2-5
V gene: TRBV7-9
D gene: NA
clone size: few
CDR3 protein: CASSSRTVQETQYF
CDR3 DNA: TGTGCCAGCAGCTCCCGGACAGTACAAGAGACCCAGTACTTC

J gene: TRBJ1-2
V gene: TRBV7-2
D gene: TRBD1
clone size: many
CDR3 protein: CASSFDRGGGYTF
CDR3 DNA: TGTGCCAGCAGCTTCGACAGGGGAGGTGGCTACACCTTC

J gene: TRBJ2-3
V gene: TRBV30
D gene: NA
clone size: few
CDR3 protein: CAWSVRERDTQYF
CDR3 DNA: TGTGCCTGGAGTGTACGGGAGCGGGATACGCAGTATTTT

J gene: TRBJ2-7
V gene: TRBV6-2/TRBV6-3
D gene: TRBD1
clone size: many
CDR3 protein: CASSRTGVLYEQYF
CDR3 DNA: TGTGCCAGCAGCCGAACAGGGGTTTTATACGAGCAGTACTTC

J gene: TRBJ1-5
V gene: TRBV20-1
D gene: NA
clone size: NA
CDR3 protein: CSAGGWNQPQHF
CDR3 DNA: TGCAGTGCGGGAGGTTGGAATCAGCCCCAGCATTTT

J gene: TRBJ2-5
V gene: TRBV6-5
D gene: NA
clone size: NA
CDR3 protein: CASRAEWLETQYF
CDR3 DNA: TGTGCCAGCAGGGCCGAGTGGCTGGAGACCCAGTACTTC

J gene: TRBJ1-1
V gene: TRBV3-1
D gene: TRBD1
clone size: NA
CDR3 protein: CASSLSDRRNTEAFF
CDR3 DNA: TGTGCCAGCAGCCTCTCGGACAGGAGGAACACTGAAGCTTTCTTT

J gene: TRBJ1-1
V gene: TRBV7-3
D gene: TRBD1
clone size: NA
CDR3 protein: CASSQQGGSEAFF
CDR3 DNA: TGTGCCAGCAGCCAGCAAGGGGGCTCTGAAGCTTTCTTT

J gene: TRBJ1-5
V gene: TRBV10-3
D gene: TRBD1
clone size: many
CDR3 protein: CAIGQDRDGPSNQPQHF
CDR3 DNA: TGTGCCATCGGGCAGGACAGGGATGGGCCCAGCAATCAGCCCCAGCATTTT

J gene: TRBJ2-1
V gene: TRBV15
D gene: NA
clone size: NA
CDR3 protein: CATSRVRTESVFF
CDR3 DNA: TGTGCCACCAGCAGAGTTCGGACAGAATCGGTGTTCTTC

J gene: TRBJ2-7
V gene: TRBV5-4
D gene: NA
clone size: NA
CDR3 protein: CASSPPDEQYF
CDR3 DNA: TGTGCCAGCAGCCCTCCTGACGAGCAGTACTTC

J gene: TRBJ1-2
V gene: TRBV6-5
D gene: NA
clone size: medium-sized
CDR3 protein: CASSSGRNYGYTF
CDR3 DNA: TGTGCCAGCAGTTCCGGCAGAAACTATGGCTACACCTTC

J gene: TRBJ1-5
V gene: TRBV9
D gene: NA
clone size: once
CDR3 protein: CASSVESGGPQHF
CDR3 DNA: TGTGCCAGCAGCGTAGAGTCGGGGGGGCCCCAGCATTTT

J gene: TRBJ2-6
V gene: TRBV6-2/TRBV6-3
D gene: NA
clone size: few
CDR3 protein: CASMAGANVLTF
CDR3 DNA: TGTGCCAGCATGGCTGGGGCCAACGTCCTGACTTTC

J gene: TRBJ1-3
V gene: TRBV9
D gene: NA
clone size: medium-sized
CDR3 protein: CASSVEGQRASGNTIYF
CDR3 DNA: TGTGCCAGCAGCGTAGAAGGCCAGCGAGCCTCTGGAAACACCATATATTTT